This T cell receptor (beta chain) comes out of a study of blood T cells in healthy people across ages. Overall study results and limits: Per million T cells, the diversity of TCR beta decreased roughly linearly as age advanced. Naive CD4+ cell counts and diversity both ran higher in long-lived than in aged donors. With unsorted PBMCs, a conclusive comparison of naive versus antigen-experienced cells was not possible.

CDR3 length equals 15 residues. The germline CDR1 and CDR2 sequences are SGHRS and YFSETQ. V lost 4 bases and J 5 bases, leaving 18 bases between the germline ends. Primed by a sample-barcoded 5' primer and a J-beta primer mix, a second PCR proceeded for roughly 6 to 12 cycles. TCRdb analysed the 5' RACE reads with MiXCR anew, one entry per CDR3 protein. The top ten hold 7.7% of the sample, which has roughly 1,700,000 distinct CDR3 sequences, about 30% seen once. This clonotype turned up a few times. No antigen is known for it. Input material: blood. This TCR was sampled from a woman in her 30s in good health. This rearrangement joins TRBV5-1 to TRBJ2-5; either TRBD1 or TRBD2 may fit D (7 bases each). The CDR3 bases are TGCGCCAGCAGCAAGACTAGCCAGGGGGAGGAGACCCAGTACTTC. Translating gives CASSKTSQGEETQYF. The complete variable domain, with remaining parts taken from reference TRBV5-1 and TRBJ2-5, reads KAGVTQTPRYLIKTRGQQVTLSCSPISGHRSVSWYQQTPGQGLQFLFEYFSETQRNKGNFPGRFSGRQFSNSRSEMNVSTLELGDSALYLCASSKTSQGEETQYFGPGTRLLVL.